This T cell receptor (beta chain) was identified in a study of shared clonotypes between healthy human individuals. This CDR3 spans 14 amino acids. V gave up 1 base and J gave up 4 bases, with 12 bases separating them. From germline, CDR1 is SGHDT and CDR2 YYEEEE. The study's findings and limits: Among non-shared clonotypes, generation probabilities were lower than among those shared by all four donors. Even with large depth, rarefaction showed that sorted-subset sequencing was incomplete. As a rule, naive subsets had a larger estimated richness than memory subsets.

Naive CD8 cells lacked CD45RO, underwent positive selection for CCR7 and left out terminally differentiated effector memory CD45RA+ cells. Each sample came from a Caucasian adult donor living in Nashville, Tennessee. TCRdb's table, derived via immunoSEQ multiplex PCR, lists solely in-frame clones and lacks some. This sample has roughly 770,000 clones, with around 96% found just once. As to this clone: Antigen: not known.

The sample was naive CD8+ T cells sorted from blood. The TCR sequence derives from a man under 40 in good health. The chain has TRBV5-6 and TRBJ2-7; the D gene is possibly TRBD2 (6 bases). CDR3 in DNA: TGTGCCAGCAGCTTGATCGGGAGTGGATACGAGCAGTACTTC. Its protein is CASSLIGSGYEQYF.